Listed below are T cell receptor beta chains from one sample, sequenced in a study of metastatic and nonmetastatic thyroid tumors. TCRdb recomputed clones from the PCR reads via MiXCR. The sample has approximately 8,500 clones; about a quarter are singletons. The sample taken for sequencing was tumor tissue. All receptors come from a female donor with papillary thyroid cancer or a benign thyroid nodule (not recorded which). Some clones in this sample may be carry-over from other donors' samples. Each CDR3 is given with its conserved first and last residue. A D gene is named only where the DNA matches it firmly. Rows give clone size only sometimes, using once, few, many, or a class for an expanded clone.

clone_size,v_call,j_call,d_call,cdr3_nt,cdr3_aa
many,TRBV7-2,TRBJ2-1,TRBD2,TGTGCCAGCAGGTTAGCGGGAGAAAGGTACAATGAGCAGTTCTTC,CASRLAGERYNEQFF
medium-sized,TRBV7-8,TRBJ1-2,NA,TGTGCCAGCAGCGGGGGCCAGTATGGCTACACCTTC,CASSGGQYGYTF
many,TRBV14,TRBJ2-7,NA,TGTGCCAGCAGCCCTAGAACCACAAGGGACTACGAGCAGTACTTC,CASSPRTTRDYEQYF
few,TRBV6-2/TRBV6-3,TRBJ2-4,NA,TGTGCCAGCAGTTATTCTAGTGGCCAGGACATTCAGTACTTC,CASSYSSGQDIQYF
few,TRBV6-1,TRBJ2-3,NA,TGTGCCAGCAGACCGCGCCCGGGGATCACAGATACACAGTATTTT,CASRPRPGITDTQYF
NA,TRBV2,TRBJ1-5,TRBD1,TGTGCCAGCAGTACAGGGGGGGACGCCGTAGTCTATAGCAATCAGCCCCAGCATTTT,CASSTGGDAVVYSNQPQHF
many,TRBV15,TRBJ2-7,NA,TGTGCCACCAGCAGTCTTTATGGGAGGACTGGGGCTTACGAGCAGTACTTC,CATSSLYGRTGAYEQYF
NA,TRBV20-1,TRBJ2-3,TRBD2,TGCAGTGCTAGAGTCCAACTAGCGGGTGTGGATACGCAGTATTTT,CSARVQLAGVDTQYF
few,TRBV6-1,TRBJ1-6,NA,TGTGCCAGCAGTGAATTGCAGCGGAATTCACCCCTCCACTTT,CASSELQRNSPLHF
medium-sized,TRBV9,TRBJ1-6,TRBD1,TGTGCCAGCAGCGCCGCCACCGGACAGGGAGATAATTCACCCCTCCACTTT,CASSAATGQGDNSPLHF
NA,TRBV6-2/TRBV6-3,TRBJ2-1,TRBD2,TGTGCCAGCAGTTCCTCCTTGGCGGGGGATTACAATGAGCAGTTCTTC,CASSSSLAGDYNEQFF
NA,TRBV9,TRBJ2-2,TRBD2,TGTGCCAGCAGCGGGACTAGCGGTAAGAACACCGGGGAGCTGTTTTTC,CASSGTSGKNTGELFF
NA,TRBV7-3,TRBJ2-2,NA,TGTGCCAGCAGCCCGGGGGGCCTCGGGGAGCTGTTTTTT,CASSPGGLGELFF
few,TRBV11-3,TRBJ2-5,NA,TGTGCCAGCAGCTTAACCAAGGGAGAGACCCAGTACTTC,CASSLTKGETQYF
NA,TRBV20-1,TRBJ2-7,TRBD2,TGCAGTGCTAGATACCCGGGACTAGCGGGAGGATGGAGGTACGAGCAGTACTTC,CSARYPGLAGGWRYEQYF
many,TRBV3-1,TRBJ1-6,NA,TGTGCCAGCAGAAGGACAACGGGGTCCCAGGGGTCACCCCTCCACTTT,CASRRTTGSQGSPLHF
NA,TRBV19,TRBJ2-6,NA,TGTGCCAGTAGTAAGGATAACTCTGGTGCCAACGTCCTGACTTTC,CASSKDNSGANVLTF